The count of the clone carrying this T cell receptor beta chain is one. The target antigen is unknown. The sample comes from a study of shared clonotypes between healthy human individuals. Study summary: CD8 memory received one plate per donor, CD8 naive two, CD4 memory three and CD4 naive three. Whole-study results and caveats: Shared across several donors were roughly 5.3% of the naive CD4 clonotypes. Donors were few, which limited the genetic and exposure-history diversity represented.

Deletions cut 2 bases from V and 3 bases from J, with 8 bases between. This CDR3 is built from 13 residues. Germline V gene lookup returns CDR1 KGHSH and CDR2 LQKENI. The assay was immunoSEQ multiplex PCR, and TCRdb's table has in-frame clones only and misses some. The data show roughly 1.4 million clones, 98% to 99% seen once. The TCR sequence derives from a man in his thirties or forties in good health. The sequenced sample was naive CD4+ T cells sorted from blood. Subset reported: CD45RA+ positively selected. The chain is built from TRBV18 and TRBJ2-7; D remains unclear. The CDR3 sequence: CASSPVDDYEQYF. CDR3 bases: TGTGCCAGCTCACCAGTGGACGACTACGAGCAGTACTTC.